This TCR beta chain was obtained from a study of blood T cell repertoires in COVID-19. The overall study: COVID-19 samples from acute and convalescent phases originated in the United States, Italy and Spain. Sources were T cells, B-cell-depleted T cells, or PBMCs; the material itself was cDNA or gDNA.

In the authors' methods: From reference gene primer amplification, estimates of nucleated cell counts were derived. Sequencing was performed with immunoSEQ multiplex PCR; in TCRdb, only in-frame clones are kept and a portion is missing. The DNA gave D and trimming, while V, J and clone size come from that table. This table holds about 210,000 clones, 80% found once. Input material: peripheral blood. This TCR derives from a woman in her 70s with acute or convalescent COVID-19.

CDR3 region: CASCTGLRQPQHF. The DNA of the CDR3 is TGTGCCAGCTGTACAGGGCTACGGCAGCCCCAGCATTTT. V usage is TRBV2 and J usage is TRBJ1-5; D perhaps matches TRBD1 (6 bases). Germline V gene lookup returns CDR1 SNHLY and CDR2 FYNNEI. The length of the CDR3 is 13 residues. V dropped 8 bases and J dropped 7 bases, with 15 bases sitting between them.